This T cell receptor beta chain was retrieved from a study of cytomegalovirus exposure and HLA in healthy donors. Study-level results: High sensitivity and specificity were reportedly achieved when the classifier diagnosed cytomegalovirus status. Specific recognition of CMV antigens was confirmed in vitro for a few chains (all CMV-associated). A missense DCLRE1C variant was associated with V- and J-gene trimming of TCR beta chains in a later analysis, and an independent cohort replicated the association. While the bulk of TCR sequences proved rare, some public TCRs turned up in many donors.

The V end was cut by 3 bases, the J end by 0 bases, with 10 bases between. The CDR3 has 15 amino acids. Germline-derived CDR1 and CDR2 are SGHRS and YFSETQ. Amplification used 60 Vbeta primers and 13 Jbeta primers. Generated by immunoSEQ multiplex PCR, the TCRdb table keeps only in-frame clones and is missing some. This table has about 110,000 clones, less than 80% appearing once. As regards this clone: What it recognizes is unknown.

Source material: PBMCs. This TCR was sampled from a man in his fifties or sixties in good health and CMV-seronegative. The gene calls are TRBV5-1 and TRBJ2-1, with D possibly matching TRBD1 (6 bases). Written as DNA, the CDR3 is TGCGCCAGCAGCTCCGTAGGGGGCTCCTACAATGAGCAGTTCTTC. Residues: CASSSVGGSYNEQFF.